This T cell receptor (beta chain) appears in the sequencing data of a study of cytotoxic CD8 clonotypes in ibrutinib-treated CLL. Measured with immunoSEQ multiplex PCR; TCRdb has only the in-frame clones, and not every one. The table lists 250,000 to 350,000 clones, roughly three quarters of them singletons, with about 5.7% in the top ten. V lost 10 bases, J lost 3 bases, and 9 bases lay in between. The germline gives CDR1 MNHNY, CDR2 SVGAGI (reference sequence). The CDR3 runs to 11 residues. The sample holds one count of this clone. This sample comprised PBMCs, obtained at disease progression, from a patient treated with ibrutinib. The receptor comes from a human donor with chronic lymphocytic leukemia. The J gene is TRBJ1-1, the V gene TRBV6-6; possible D gene TRBD1, 6 bases. CDR3 in amino acids: CATGQYTEAFF. Here the CDR3 DNA reads TGTGCCACCGGACAGTACACTGAAGCTTTCTTT.